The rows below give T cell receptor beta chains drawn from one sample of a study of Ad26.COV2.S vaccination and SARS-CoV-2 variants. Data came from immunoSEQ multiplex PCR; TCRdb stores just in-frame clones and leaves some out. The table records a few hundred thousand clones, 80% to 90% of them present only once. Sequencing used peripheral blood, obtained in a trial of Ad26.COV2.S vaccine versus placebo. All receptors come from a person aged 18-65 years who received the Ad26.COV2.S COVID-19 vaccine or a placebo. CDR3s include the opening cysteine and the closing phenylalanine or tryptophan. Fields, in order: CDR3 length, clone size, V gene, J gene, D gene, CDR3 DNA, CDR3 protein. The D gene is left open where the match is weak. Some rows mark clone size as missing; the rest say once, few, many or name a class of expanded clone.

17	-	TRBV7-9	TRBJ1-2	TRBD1	TGTGCCAGCATCCCCAGGGGGCCATTCCCCAGTTTTGATGGCTACACCTTC	CASIPRGPFPSFDGYTF
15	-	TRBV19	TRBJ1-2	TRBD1	TGTGCCAGTAGTCGCCAGGGGGCGACAATGGCTGGCTACACCTTC	CASSRQGATMAGYTF
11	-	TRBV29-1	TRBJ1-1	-	TGCAGCGCCAGGGGGAACACTGAAGCTTTCTTT	CSARGNTEAFF
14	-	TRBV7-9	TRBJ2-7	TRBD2	TGTGCCAGCAGCTCTACTAGCGGGATCTACGAGCAGTACTTC	CASSSTSGIYEQYF
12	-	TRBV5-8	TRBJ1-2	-	TGTGCCAGCGGCCAGGGGCGTTGGGGCTACACCTTC	CASGQGRWGYTF
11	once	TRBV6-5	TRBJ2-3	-	TGTGCCAGCAGTTCGGGGACCCTGCAGTATTTT	CASSSGTLQYF
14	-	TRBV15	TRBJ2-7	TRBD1	TGTGCCACCAGCCCGGACAGGGGGCCTCGCGAGCAGTACTTC	CATSPDRGPREQYF
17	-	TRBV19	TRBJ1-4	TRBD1	TGTGCCAGTAGTCTTGGACAGGGGGGCGCGACTAATGAAAAACTGTTTTTT	CASSLGQGGATNEKLFF
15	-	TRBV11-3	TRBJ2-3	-	TGTGCCAGCAGCTCCTGGGGGCTTAGCACAGATACGCAGTATTTT	CASSSWGLSTDTQYF
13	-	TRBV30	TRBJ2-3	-	TGTGCCTGGAGTGCCGGACCGGACGATACGCAGTATTTT	CAWSAGPDDTQYF
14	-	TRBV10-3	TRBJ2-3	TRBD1	TGTGCCATCAGTCCACAGGGGGCGACAGATACGCAGTATTTT	CAISPQGATDTQYF
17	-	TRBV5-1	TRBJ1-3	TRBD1	TGCGCCAGCAGGCCAGGTCCAAGGACAGGGACTGGAAACACCATATATTTT	CASRPGPRTGTGNTIYF
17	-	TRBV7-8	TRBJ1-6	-	TGTGCCAGCAGCAACACGGCGGGGATCGCCTATAATTCACCCCTCCACTTT	CASSNTAGIAYNSPLHF
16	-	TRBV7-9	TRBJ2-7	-	TGTGCCAGCAGCCCCCCTCCCGGGACCGCGTCCTACGAGCAGTACTTC	CASSPPPGTASYEQYF
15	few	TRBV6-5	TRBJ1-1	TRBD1	TGTGCCAGCAGTCTCCGGGACAGGGGGAACACTGAAGCTTTCTTT	CASSLRDRGNTEAFF